This T cell receptor beta chain was retrieved from a study of radiotherapy plus CTLA-4 blockade in lung cancer. Germline V gene data show CDR1 as SGHTA and CDR2 as FQGNSA. The V gene end was trimmed by 5 bases and the J gene end by 6 bases; junction bases not matched to a gene: 4. The CDR3 has 13 amino acids. This clone was seen a handful of times. Patients had chemo-refractory metastatic non-small-cell lung cancer and received focal radiation plus CTLA-4 blockade that used ipilimumab. Produced via immunoSEQ multiplex PCR; TCRdb's table is partial and in-frame only. The sample consists of 32,000 or so clones, around 75% of them appearing once.

The V call is TRBV7-2, the J call TRBJ1-2; TRBD1 agrees at 9 bases. Sample: peripheral blood, taken from a patient treated with radiotherapy plus ipilimumab. This TCR derives from a human donor with non-small cell lung cancer that progressed on radiotherapy plus ipilimumab. The CDR3: CASSPRTGDGYTF. CDR3 bases: TGTGCCAGCAGCCCCAGGACAGGGGATGGCTACACCTTC.